The clone carrying this TCR beta chain was detected ten times or more. The antigen remains undetermined. This sample is part of a study of neurological immune-mediated disorders. The study's findings and limits: None of the CDR3 amino acid sequences of expanded clones were shared across subjects, and this suggested private repertoires in all groups.

The unsorted libraries were generated from a total of 2 million PBMCs, which had been stored in RNAlater at -80 C. The cDNA came from 5'RACE with 10-nucleotide random UMIs. MiXCR, applied by TCRdb to the 5' RACE reads, yields one record per CDR3 protein. Among 23,000 or so distinct CDR3 sequences, more than 10% were seen once, and the ten largest hold around 12%. The CDR3 has 14 amino acids. The V end was cut by 0 bases, the J end by 5 bases, with 10 bases between. Per the germline V gene, CDR1 is SGHRS and CDR2 is YFSETQ. J is TRBJ2-3 and V is TRBV5-1, with D possibly TRBD1 on 6 matching bases. The TCR comes from an older woman with HTLV-1-associated myelopathy (HAM/TSP). Sequenced input: PBMCs. The DNA for the CDR3 is TGCGCCAGCAGCTTGGACAGGGAAGGAGATACGCAGTATTTT. This encodes CASSLDREGDTQYF.